The next 5 T cell receptor beta chains were all read from a single sample in a study of blood T cell repertoires in COVID-19. The assay was immunoSEQ multiplex PCR, and TCRdb's table has in-frame clones only and misses some. The sample contains under 350,000 clones, about 88% of which appear only once. The source material was peripheral blood. The source is a man aged 65 to 85 with acute or convalescent COVID-19.

The chain joins TRBV5-6 to TRBJ1-5, with 8 bases fitting TRBD1. With 4 bases clipped from V and 7 bases from J, the junction kept 7 bases outside the gene matches. The CDR3 is 14 residues long. In germline, CDR1 is SGHDT, CDR2 YYEEEE. DNA for the CDR3: TGTGCCAGCAGCCAAGGGACAGGTCACCAGCCCCAGCATTTT. Its translation is CASSQGTGHQPQHF.

V usage is TRBV4-2 and J usage is TRBJ2-2; the D is unclear. Germline V gene data show CDR1 as LGHNA and CDR2 as YNFKEQ. V was clipped by 7 bases and J by 5 bases, with 11 bases between them. The CDR3 is made up of 13 amino acids. The CDR3 here is CASNQPSTGELFF. In DNA, the CDR3 is TGTGCCAGCAACCAGCCTAGTACCGGGGAGCTGTTTTTT.

This clone came up a few times. The V and J genes are TRBV10-3 and TRBJ2-3; tentatively, D is TRBD2 (5 bases). Trimming pared 2 bases from V and 2 bases from J, leaving 8 bases between. The CDR3 extends over 14 amino acids. Germline CDR1 and CDR2: ENHRY and SYGVKD. CDR3 loop: CAISEVAPTDTQYF. The CDR3, as DNA: TGTGCCATCAGTGAGGTAGCGCCCACAGATACGCAGTATTTT.

The gene calls are TRBV2 and TRBJ2-1; 8 bases are a match to TRBD2. CDR3 length: 15 amino acids. Unmatched junction bases numbered 8, after V lost 4 bases and J lost 6 bases. Germline CDR1 reads SNHLY; CDR2 reads FYNNEI. The DNA for the CDR3 is TGTGCCAGCAGTGTTGAGACTAGCGCCCTCAATGAGCAGTTCTTC. This encodes CASSVETSALNEQFF.

The CDR3 DNA follows: TGTGCCAGCAGTTACTCTCGGCGACTAGGGGTGGGGGACACTGAAGCTTTCTTT. Encoded protein: CASSYSRRLGVGDTEAFF. The chain links TRBV6-2 or TRBV6-3 to TRBJ1-1; a weak D match, TRBD1 (5 bases). The CDR3 covers 18 residues. Trimming took 0 bases from V and 3 from J, leaving 20 bases between them. CDR1 and CDR2 from the germline V gene are MNHEY and SVGEGT.